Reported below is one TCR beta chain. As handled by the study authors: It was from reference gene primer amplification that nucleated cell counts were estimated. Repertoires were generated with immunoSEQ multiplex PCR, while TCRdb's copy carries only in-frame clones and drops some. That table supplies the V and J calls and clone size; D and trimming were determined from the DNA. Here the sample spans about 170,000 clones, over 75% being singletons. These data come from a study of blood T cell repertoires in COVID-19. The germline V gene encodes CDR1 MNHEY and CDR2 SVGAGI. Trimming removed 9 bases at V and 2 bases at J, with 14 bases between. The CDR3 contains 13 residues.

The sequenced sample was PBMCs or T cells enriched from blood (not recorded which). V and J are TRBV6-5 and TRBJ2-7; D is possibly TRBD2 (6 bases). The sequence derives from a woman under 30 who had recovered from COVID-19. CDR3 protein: CASFGTAAYEQYF. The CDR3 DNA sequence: TGTGCCAGTTTTGGGACTGCCGCCTACGAGCAGTACTTC.